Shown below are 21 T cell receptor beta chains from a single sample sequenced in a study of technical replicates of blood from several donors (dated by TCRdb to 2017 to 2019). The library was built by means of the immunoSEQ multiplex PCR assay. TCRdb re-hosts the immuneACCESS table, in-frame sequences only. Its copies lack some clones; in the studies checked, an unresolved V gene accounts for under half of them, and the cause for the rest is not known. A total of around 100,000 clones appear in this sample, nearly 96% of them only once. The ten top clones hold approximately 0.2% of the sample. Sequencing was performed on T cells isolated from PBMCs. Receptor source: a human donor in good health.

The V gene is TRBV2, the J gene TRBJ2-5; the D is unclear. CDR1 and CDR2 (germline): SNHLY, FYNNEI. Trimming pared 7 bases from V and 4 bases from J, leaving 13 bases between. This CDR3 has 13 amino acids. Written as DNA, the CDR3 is TGTGCCAGCAATGGTGGAACAGTAGAGACCCAGTACTTC. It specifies CASNGGTVETQYF.

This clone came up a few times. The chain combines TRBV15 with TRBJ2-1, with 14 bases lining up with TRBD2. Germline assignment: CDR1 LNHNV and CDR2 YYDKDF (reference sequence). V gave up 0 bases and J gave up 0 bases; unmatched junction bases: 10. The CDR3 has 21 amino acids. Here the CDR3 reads CATSREKPGLAGVPSYNEQFF. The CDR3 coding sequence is TGTGCCACCAGCAGAGAGAAACCGGGACTAGCGGGAGTTCCCTCCTACAATGAGCAGTTCTTC. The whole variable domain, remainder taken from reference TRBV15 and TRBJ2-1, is DAMVIQNPRYQVTQFGKPVTLSCSQTLNHNVMYWYQQKSSQAPKLLFHYYDKDFNNEADTPDNFQSRRPNTSFCFLDIRSPGLGDTAMYLCATSREKPGLAGVPSYNEQFFGPGTRLTVL.

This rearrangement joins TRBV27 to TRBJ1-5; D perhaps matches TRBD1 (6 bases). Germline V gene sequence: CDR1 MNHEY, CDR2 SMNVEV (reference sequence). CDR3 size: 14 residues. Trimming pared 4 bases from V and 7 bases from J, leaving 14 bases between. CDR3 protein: CASSWQGPRQPQHF. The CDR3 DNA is TGTGCCAGCAGTTGGCAGGGGCCAAGGCAGCCCCAGCATTTT.

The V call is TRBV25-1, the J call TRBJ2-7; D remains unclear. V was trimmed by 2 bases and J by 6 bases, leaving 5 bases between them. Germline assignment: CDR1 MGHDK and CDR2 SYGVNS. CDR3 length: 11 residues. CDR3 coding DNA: TGTGCCAGCAGTGAACTGTTCGAGCAGTACTTC. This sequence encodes CASSELFEQYF.

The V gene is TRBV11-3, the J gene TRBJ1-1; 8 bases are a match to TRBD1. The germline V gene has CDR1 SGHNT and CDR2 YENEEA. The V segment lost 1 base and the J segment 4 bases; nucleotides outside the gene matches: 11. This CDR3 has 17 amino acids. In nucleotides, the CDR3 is TGTGCCAGCAGCTTAGGGGCCGGGACAGGAGGGTCCACTGAAGCTTTCTTT. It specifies CASSLGAGTGGSTEAFF.

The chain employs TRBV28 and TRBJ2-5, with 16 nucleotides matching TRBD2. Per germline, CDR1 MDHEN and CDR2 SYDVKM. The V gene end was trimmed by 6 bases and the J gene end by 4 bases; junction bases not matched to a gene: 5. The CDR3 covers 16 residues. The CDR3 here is CASSRGLAGGSETQYF. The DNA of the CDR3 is TGTGCCAGCAGCCGGGGACTAGCGGGAGGGTCAGAGACCCAGTACTTC.

The CDR3 region is CAWSRIIGGMDGYTF. For the CDR3, the DNA is TGTGCCTGGAGTAGGATAATAGGGGGTATGGATGGCTACACCTTC. The V and J genes are TRBV30 and TRBJ1-2; TRBD1 is a possible D gene (6 bases). With 2 bases removed from V and 6 bases from J, the gap between germline ends came to 19 bases. CDR3 size: 15 residues. CDR1 and CDR2 from the germline V gene are GTSNPN and SVGIG (reference sequence).

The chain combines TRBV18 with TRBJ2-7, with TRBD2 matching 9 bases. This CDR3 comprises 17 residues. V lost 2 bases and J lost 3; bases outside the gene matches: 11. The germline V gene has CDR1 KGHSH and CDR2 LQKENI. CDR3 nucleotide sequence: TGTGCCAGCTCACCAGGGTCACCGCGGGGGGGTGACTACGAGCAGTACTTC. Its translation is CASSPGSPRGGDYEQYF.

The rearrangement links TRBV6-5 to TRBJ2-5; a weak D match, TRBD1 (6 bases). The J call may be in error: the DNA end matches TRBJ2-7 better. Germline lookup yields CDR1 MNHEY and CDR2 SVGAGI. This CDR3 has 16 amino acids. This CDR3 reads CASSYLAGALFYEQYF. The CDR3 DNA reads TGTGCCAGCAGCTACCTCGCAGGGGCACTATTCTACGAGCAGTACTTC.

CDR3 amino acids: CASSLGLYTYEQYF. CDR3 DNA: TGTGCCAGCAGCTTGGGTCTTTATACCTACGAGCAGTACTTC. This chain uses TRBV5-5 with TRBJ2-7, with D uncertain. The CDR3 runs to 14 residues. Trimming removed 0 bases from V and 2 bases from J, with 9 bases in between. Germline V gene sequence: CDR1 SGHKS, CDR2 YYEKEE (reference sequence).

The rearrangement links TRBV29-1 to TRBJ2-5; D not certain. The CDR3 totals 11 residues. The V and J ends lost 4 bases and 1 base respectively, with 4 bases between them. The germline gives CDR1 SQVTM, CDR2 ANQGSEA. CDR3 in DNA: TGCAGCGTTGGGCCCCAAGAGACCCAGTACTTC. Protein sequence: CSVGPQETQYF.

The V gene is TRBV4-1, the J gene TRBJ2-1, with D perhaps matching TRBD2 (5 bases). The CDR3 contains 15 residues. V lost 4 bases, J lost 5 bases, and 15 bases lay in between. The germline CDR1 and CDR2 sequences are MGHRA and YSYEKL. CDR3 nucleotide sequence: TGCGCCAGCAGCCCCCGCGCCGGGGTGAACAATGAGCAGTTCTTC. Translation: CASSPRAGVNNEQFF.

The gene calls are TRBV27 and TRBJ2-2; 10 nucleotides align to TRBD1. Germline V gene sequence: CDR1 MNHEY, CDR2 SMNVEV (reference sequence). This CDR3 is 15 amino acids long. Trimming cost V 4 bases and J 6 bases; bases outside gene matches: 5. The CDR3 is CASSSPGTGAGELFF. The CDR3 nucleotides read TGTGCCAGCAGTTCCCCCGGGACAGGGGCCGGGGAGCTGTTTTTT.

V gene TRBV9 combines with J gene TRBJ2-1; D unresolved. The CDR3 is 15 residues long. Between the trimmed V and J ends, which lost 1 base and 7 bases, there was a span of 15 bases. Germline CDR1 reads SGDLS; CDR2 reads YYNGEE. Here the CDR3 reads CASSVMALGINEQFF. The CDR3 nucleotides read TGTGCCAGCAGCGTAATGGCCCTAGGCATTAATGAGCAGTTCTTC. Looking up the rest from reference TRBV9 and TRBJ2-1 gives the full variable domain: DSGVTQTPKHLITATGQRVTLRCSPRSGDLSVYWYQQSLDQGLQFLIQYYNGEERAKGNILERFSAQQFPDLHSELNLSSLELGDSALYFCASSVMALGINEQFFGPGTRLTVL.

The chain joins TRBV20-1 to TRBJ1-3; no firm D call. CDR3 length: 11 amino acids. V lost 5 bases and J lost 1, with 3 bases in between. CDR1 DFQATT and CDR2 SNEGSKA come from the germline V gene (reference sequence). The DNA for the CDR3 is TGCAGTGCTCAATCTGGAAACACCATATATTTT. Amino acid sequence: CSAQSGNTIYF.

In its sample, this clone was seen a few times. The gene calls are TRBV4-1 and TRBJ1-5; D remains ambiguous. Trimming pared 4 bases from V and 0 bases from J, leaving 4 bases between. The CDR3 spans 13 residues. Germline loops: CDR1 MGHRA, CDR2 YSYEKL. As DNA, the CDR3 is TGCGCCAGCAGCCTTAATAGCAATCAGCCCCAGCATTTT. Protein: CASSLNSNQPQHF.

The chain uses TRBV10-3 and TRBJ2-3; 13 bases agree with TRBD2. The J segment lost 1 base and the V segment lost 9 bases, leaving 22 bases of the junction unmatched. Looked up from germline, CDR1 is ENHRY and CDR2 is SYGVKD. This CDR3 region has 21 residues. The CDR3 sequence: CAIAPGYGLAGVVGGTDTQYF. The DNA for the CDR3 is TGTGCCATTGCCCCGGGATACGGACTAGCGGGAGTGGTCGGCGGCACAGATACGCAGTATTTT.

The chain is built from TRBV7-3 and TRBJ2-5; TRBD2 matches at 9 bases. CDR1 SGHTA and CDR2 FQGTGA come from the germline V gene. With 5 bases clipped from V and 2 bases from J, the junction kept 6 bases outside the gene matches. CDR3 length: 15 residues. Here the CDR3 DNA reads TGTGCCAGCAGCCCAATAGCGGGGGAACAAGAGACCCAGTACTTC. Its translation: CASSPIAGEQETQYF.

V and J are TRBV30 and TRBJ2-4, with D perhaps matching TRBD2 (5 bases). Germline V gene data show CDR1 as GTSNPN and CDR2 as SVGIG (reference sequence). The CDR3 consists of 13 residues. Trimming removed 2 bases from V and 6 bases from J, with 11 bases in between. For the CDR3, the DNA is TGTGCCTGGAGTCCAGGACTGGGAAACATTCAGTACTTC. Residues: CAWSPGLGNIQYF.

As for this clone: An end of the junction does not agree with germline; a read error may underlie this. The CDR3 loop is CASSLELARGRGETQYF. CDR3 DNA sequence: TGTGCTAGCAGCTTAGAACTAGCCCGGGGTCGGGGAGAGACCCAGTACTTC. This sequence joins TRBV7-7 and TRBJ2-5; a possible D gene is TRBD2 (6 bases). CDR1 and CDR2 (germline): SSHAT, FNYEAQ (reference sequence). The CDR3 spans 17 residues.

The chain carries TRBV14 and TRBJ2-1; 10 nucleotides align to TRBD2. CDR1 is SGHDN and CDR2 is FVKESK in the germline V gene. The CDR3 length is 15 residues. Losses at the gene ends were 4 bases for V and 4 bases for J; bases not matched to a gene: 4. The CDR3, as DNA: TGTGCCAGCAGCCTTGAGACTAGCGGGTACAATGAGCAGTTCTTC. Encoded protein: CASSLETSGYNEQFF.